Below, one T cell receptor (beta chain) is given with its context. The antigen is unknown. The primer mix had 60 Vbeta and 13 Jbeta primers. Only in-frame clones appear in the TCRdb table, and some are missing; sequencing was by immunoSEQ multiplex PCR. The table lists around 150,000 clones, roughly 73% of them singletons. Germline lookup yields CDR1 MRHNA and CDR2 SNTAGT. CDR3 length equals 15 residues. V was cut by 0 bases and J by 5 bases, with 11 bases left in between. The entry originates in a study of cytomegalovirus exposure and HLA in healthy donors. Study-level findings and limits: In vitro confirmation showed three CMV-associated chains to be CMV antigen specific. Later analysis suggested most CMV-associated TCR beta chains were HLA-restricted.

The sequencing sample was made of PBMCs. This TCR was sampled from a man aged 18-30 years in good health and CMV-seropositive. The J gene is TRBJ1-5, the V gene TRBV6-4; maybe TRBD1 (5 bases). Written as DNA, the CDR3 is TGTGCCAGCAGTGACTCGTCCAGGGATTATCAGCCCCAGCATTTT. Its protein is CASSDSSRDYQPQHF.